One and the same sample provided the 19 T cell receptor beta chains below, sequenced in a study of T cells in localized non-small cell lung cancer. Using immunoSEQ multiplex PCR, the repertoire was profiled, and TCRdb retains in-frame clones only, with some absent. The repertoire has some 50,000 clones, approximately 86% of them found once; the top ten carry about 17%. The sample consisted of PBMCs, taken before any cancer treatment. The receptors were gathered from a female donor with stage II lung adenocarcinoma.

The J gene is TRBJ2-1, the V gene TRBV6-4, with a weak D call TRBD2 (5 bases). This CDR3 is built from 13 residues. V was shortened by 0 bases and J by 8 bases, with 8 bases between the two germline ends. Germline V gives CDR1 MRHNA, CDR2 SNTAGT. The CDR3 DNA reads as TGTGCCAGCAGTGACTCACTAGAGCATGAGCAGTTCTTC. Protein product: CASSDSLEHEQFF.

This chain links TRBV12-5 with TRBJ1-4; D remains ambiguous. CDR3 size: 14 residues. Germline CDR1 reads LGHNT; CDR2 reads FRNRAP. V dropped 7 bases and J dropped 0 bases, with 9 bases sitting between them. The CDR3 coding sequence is TGTGCTAGTGCCCCGACCACAACTAATGAAAAACTGTTTTTT. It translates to CASAPTTTNEKLFF.

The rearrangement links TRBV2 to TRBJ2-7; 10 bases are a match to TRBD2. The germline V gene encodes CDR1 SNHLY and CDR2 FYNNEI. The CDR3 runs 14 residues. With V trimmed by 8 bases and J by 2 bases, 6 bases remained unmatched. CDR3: CASQIAGGPYEQYF. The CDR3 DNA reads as TGTGCCAGCCAAATAGCGGGGGGACCCTACGAGCAGTACTTC.

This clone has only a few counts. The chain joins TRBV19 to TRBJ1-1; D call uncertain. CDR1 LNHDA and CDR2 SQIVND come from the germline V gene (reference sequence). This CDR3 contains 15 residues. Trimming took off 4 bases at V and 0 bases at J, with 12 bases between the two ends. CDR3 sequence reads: CASSNSGMMNTEAFF. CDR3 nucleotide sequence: TGTGCCAGTAGTAATTCGGGGATGATGAACACTGAAGCTTTCTTT.

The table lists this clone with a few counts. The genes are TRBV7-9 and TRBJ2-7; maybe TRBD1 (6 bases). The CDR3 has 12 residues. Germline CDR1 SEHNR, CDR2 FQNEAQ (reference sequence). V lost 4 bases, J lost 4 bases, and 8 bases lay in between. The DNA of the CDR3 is TGTGCCAGCAGCTCTCAGGGGTACGAGCAGTACTTC. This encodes CASSSQGYEQYF.

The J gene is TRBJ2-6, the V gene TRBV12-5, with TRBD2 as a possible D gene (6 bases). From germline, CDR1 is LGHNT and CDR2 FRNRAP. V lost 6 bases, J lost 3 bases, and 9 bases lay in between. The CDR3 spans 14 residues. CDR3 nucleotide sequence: TGTGCTAGTGGCGCCGGGGGTGGGGCCAACGTCCTGACTTTC. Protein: CASGAGGGANVLTF.

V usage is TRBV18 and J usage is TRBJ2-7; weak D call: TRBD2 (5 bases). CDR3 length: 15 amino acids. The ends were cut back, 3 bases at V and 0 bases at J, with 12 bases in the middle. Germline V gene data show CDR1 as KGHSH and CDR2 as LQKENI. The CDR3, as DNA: TGTGCCAGCTCACCGTTAACGGGGAGCTCCTACGAGCAGTACTTC. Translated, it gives CASSPLTGSSYEQYF. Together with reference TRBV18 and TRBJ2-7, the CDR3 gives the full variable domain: NAGVMQNPRHLVRRRGQEARLRCSPMKGHSHVYWYRQLPEEGLKFMVYLQKENIIDESGMPKERFSAEFPKEGPSILRIQQVVRGDSAAYFCASSPLTGSSYEQYFGPGTRLTVT.

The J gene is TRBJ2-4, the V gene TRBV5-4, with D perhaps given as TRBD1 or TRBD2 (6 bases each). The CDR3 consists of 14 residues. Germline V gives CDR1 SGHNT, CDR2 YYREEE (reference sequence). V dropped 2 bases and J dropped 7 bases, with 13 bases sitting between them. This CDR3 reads CASSFRGAPNIQYF. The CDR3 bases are TGTGCCAGCAGCTTTAGGGGGGCCCCGAACATTCAGTACTTC.

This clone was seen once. CDR3 loop: CASSSHNRQGLNEKLFF. CDR3 nucleotide sequence: TGTGCCAGCAGCTCCCACAACCGACAGGGGCTTAATGAAAAACTGTTTTTT. The rearrangement uses TRBV2 and TRBJ1-4; TRBD1 agrees at 8 bases. Trimming at V came to 6 bases and at J to 4 bases, leaving 13 bases not matched to a gene. The CDR3 is 17 residues long. Germline values: CDR1 SNHLY, CDR2 FYNNEI.

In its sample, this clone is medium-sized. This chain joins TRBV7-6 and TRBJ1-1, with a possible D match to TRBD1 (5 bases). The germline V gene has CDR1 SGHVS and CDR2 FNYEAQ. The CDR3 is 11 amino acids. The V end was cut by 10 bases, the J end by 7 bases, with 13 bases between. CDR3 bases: TGTGCCACGCGGGGCCAGTATGAAGCTTTCTTT. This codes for CATRGQYEAFF.

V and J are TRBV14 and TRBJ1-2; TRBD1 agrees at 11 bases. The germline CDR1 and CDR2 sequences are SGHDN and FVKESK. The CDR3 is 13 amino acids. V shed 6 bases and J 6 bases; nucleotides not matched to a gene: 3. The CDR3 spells CASRRTGGNGYTF. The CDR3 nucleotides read TGTGCCAGCAGACGGACAGGGGGCAATGGCTACACCTTC.

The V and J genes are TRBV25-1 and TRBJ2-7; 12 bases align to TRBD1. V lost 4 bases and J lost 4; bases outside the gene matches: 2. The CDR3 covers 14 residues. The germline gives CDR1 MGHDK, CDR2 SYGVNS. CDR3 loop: CASSAGQGAYEQYF. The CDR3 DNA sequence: TGTGCCAGCAGTGCGGGACAGGGGGCTTACGAGCAGTACTTC.

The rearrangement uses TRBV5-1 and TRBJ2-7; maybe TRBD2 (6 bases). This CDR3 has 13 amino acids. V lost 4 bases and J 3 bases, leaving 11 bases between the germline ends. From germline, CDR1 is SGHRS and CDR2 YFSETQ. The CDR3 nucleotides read TGCGCCAGCAGCCCGTGGGGACTCTACGAGCAGTACTTC. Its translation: CASSPWGLYEQYF. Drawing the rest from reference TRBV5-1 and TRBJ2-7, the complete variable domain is KAGVTQTPRYLIKTRGQQVTLSCSPISGHRSVSWYQQTPGQGLQFLFEYFSETQRNKGNFPGRFSGRQFSNSRSEMNVSTLELGDSALYLCASSPWGLYEQYFGPGTRLTVT.

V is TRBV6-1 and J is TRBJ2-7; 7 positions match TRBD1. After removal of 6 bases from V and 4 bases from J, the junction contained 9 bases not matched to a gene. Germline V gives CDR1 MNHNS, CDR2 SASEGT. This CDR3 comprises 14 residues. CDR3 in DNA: TGTGCCAGCAGCGAGACAGGGTTCTCTTACGAGCAGTACTTC. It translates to CASSETGFSYEQYF.

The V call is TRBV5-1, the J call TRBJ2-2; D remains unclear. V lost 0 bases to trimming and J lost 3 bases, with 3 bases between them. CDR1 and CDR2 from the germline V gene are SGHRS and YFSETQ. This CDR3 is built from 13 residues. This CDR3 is CASSLGDTGELFF. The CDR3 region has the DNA TGCGCCAGCAGCTTGGGGGACACCGGGGAGCTGTTTTTT.

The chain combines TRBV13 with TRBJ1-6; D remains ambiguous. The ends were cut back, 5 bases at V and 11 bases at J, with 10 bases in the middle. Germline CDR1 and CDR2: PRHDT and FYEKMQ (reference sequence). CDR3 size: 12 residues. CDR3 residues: CASSVSGPPLHF. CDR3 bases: TGTGCCAGCAGCGTGAGCGGGCCACCCCTCCACTTT.

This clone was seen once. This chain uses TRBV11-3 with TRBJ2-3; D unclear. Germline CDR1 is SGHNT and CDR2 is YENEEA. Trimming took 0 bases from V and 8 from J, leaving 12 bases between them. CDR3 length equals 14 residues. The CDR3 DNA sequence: TGTGCCAGCAGCTTAGATCCCTCGTATGGTACGCAGTATTTT. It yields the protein CASSLDPSYGTQYF.

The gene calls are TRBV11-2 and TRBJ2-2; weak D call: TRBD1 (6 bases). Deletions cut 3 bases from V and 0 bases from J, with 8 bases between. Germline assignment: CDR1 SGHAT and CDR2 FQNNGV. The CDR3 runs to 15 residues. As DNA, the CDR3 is TGTGCCAGCAGCTTCCAGGGGTCGAACACCGGGGAGCTGTTTTTT. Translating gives CASSFQGSNTGELFF.

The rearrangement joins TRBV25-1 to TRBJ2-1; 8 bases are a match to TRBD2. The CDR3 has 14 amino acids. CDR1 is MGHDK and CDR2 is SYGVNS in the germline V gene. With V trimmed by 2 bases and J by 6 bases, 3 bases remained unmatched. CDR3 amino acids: CASSEAGGLNEQFF. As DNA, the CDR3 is TGTGCCAGCAGTGAAGCGGGGGGTCTCAATGAGCAGTTCTTC.